The 27 T cell receptor beta chains presented below share a single source sample, sequenced in a study of blood T cells in healthy people across ages. The use of a sample-barcoded 5' primer and a J-beta primer mix characterized a second PCR of roughly 7 to 11 cycles. TCRdb re-called the 5' RACE reads through MiXCR, storing one row per CDR3 protein. The data show about a million distinct CDR3 sequences, roughly 43% seen once. Sample: blood. The receptor source for this set is a man aged 25-40 years in good health.

The chain combines TRBV6-1 with TRBJ2-1; D remains unclear. Germline lookup yields CDR1 MNHNS and CDR2 SASEGT. The CDR3 consists of 14 residues. V shed 5 bases and J shed 1 base, with 9 bases lying between them. CDR3 bases: TGTGCCAGCAGTAAAGAAAGGTCCTACAATGAGCAGTTCTTC. As protein: CASSKERSYNEQFF.

In its sample, this clonotype was seen a few times. V and J are TRBV12-3 or TRBV12-4 and TRBJ2-6, with a weak D call TRBD2 (5 bases). CDR3 length: 16 residues. Trimming stripped 8 bases from V and 0 bases from J, with 14 bases between. The CDR3 spells CASGRGLGSGANVLTF. CDR3 nucleotides: TGTGCCAGCGGACGGGGTTTAGGCTCTGGGGCCAACGTCCTGACTTTC.

This clonotype was seen more than once but under ten times. CDR3 amino acids: CASSPRGGGDQPQHF. DNA of the CDR3: TGTGCCAGCAGTCCGCGGGGGGGCGGCGATCAGCCCCAGCATTTT. The chain is built from TRBV12-3 or TRBV12-4 and TRBJ1-5; maybe TRBD1 (6 bases). The V gene lost 5 bases and the J gene lost 5 bases, with 16 bases spanning the gap. The CDR3 has 15 amino acids.

The genes are TRBV20-1 and TRBJ2-3, with 7 bases aligning to TRBD1. This CDR3 has 14 amino acids. In germline, CDR1 is DFQATT, CDR2 SNEGSKA (reference sequence). V was pared by 3 bases and J by 1 base, with 4 bases of the junction left unmatched. CDR3 loop: CSASLGTGTDTQYF. The CDR3 DNA follows: TGCAGTGCTAGTTTGGGGACAGGCACAGATACGCAGTATTTT.

The V call is TRBV9, the J call TRBJ2-1; the D gene is possibly TRBD2 (6 bases). There are 16 residues in the CDR3. The germline V gene has CDR1 SGDLS and CDR2 YYNGEE. V gave up 0 bases and J gave up 0 bases, with 10 bases separating them. Written as DNA, the CDR3 is TGTGCCAGCAGCGTAGTTGGGGGGAGCTCCTACAATGAGCAGTTCTTC. This codes for CASSVVGGSSYNEQFF.

V usage is TRBV4-3 and J usage is TRBJ2-3; 10 bases match TRBD2. Germline trimming cut 0 bases from V and 4 bases from J; bases unmatched to any gene: 13. The CDR3 contains 19 residues. From germline, CDR1 is LGHNA and CDR2 YSLEER. DNA for the CDR3: TGCGCCAGCAGCCAAGATCCTGCCCACGCCGGGACTAGCGCAGATACGCAGTATTTT. Protein product: CASSQDPAHAGTSADTQYF.

This chain links TRBV7-2 with TRBJ2-1, with D uncertain. V was shortened by 5 bases and J by 10 bases, with 12 bases between the two germline ends. CDR3 length: 12 residues. CDR1 is SGHTA, CDR2 FQGNSA, per germline. The CDR3 DNA sequence: TGTGCCAGCAGCCAGTTCATAGGAGAGCAGTTCTTC. Protein sequence: CASSQFIGEQFF.

This clonotype was detected a few times. The genes are TRBV4-2 and TRBJ1-4; 9 bases are shared with TRBD1. The V gene's germline CDR1 is LGHNA and CDR2 YNFKEQ. The CDR3 extends over 15 amino acids. The trim removed 4 bases at V and 5 bases at J, leaving 5 bases unmatched. CDR3 protein: CASSLRQGDNEKLFF. As DNA, the CDR3 is TGTGCCAGCAGCCTTCGACAGGGGGACAATGAAAAACTGTTTTTT.

The CDR3 reads CSAREGFGGVTQPQHF. The DNA for the CDR3 is TGCAGTGCTAGAGAGGGTTTCGGTGGGGTGACTCAGCCCCAGCATTTT. This chain links TRBV20-1 with TRBJ1-5; D remains ambiguous. The V end lost 0 bases, the J end lost 6 bases, and 18 bases lay between the germline ends. The CDR3 totals 16 residues. CDR1 and CDR2 (germline): DFQATT, SNEGSKA (reference sequence).

The V call is TRBV20-1, the J call TRBJ2-4; TRBD2 agrees at 13 bases. V was clipped by 2 bases and J by 0 bases; unmatched bases: 10. Germline-derived CDR1 and CDR2 are DFQATT and SNEGSKA (reference sequence). The CDR3 contains 19 residues. The CDR3 is CSARRATSGGAGAKNIQYF. CDR3 DNA: TGCAGTGCTAGAAGGGCAACTAGCGGGGGGGCCGGAGCCAAAAACATTCAGTACTTC.

This clonotype was observed a handful of times. The chain couples TRBV12-3 or TRBV12-4 to TRBJ2-3, with D tentatively TRBD2 (7 bases). The CDR3 runs to 15 residues. V was pared by 6 bases and J by 3 bases, with 16 bases between. CDR3 coding DNA: TGTGCCAGCAGACGCAGGGAGGGGGAGACAGATACGCAGTATTTT. This translates into CASRRREGETDTQYF.

This clonotype was counted only a few times. The V and J genes are TRBV5-5 and TRBJ2-1, with D maybe TRBD2 (6 bases). This CDR3 is built from 20 residues. V was shortened by 4 bases and J by 0 bases, with 26 bases between the two germline ends. Germline CDR1 and CDR2: SGHKS and YYEKEE (reference sequence). The CDR3 DNA follows: TGTGCCAGCAGCCTCTCGGAGGGAGTTTCTACGCTAAGCTCCTACAATGAGCAGTTCTTC. Protein product: CASSLSEGVSTLSSYNEQFF.

The chain combines TRBV6-5 with TRBJ2-1; tentative D call: TRBD1 (7 bases). The CDR3 runs 16 residues. V shed 6 bases and J shed 4 bases, with 19 bases lying between them. Germline lookup yields CDR1 MNHEY and CDR2 SVGAGI. CDR3 nucleotide sequence: TGTGCCAGCAGCCTACAGGGGCGGGGAGGATACAATGAGCAGTTCTTC. This gives the protein CASSLQGRGGYNEQFF.

CDR3 coding DNA: TGTGCCAGCAGCCCCCTCTCGGGCCTCTTCACAGATACGCAGTATTTT. The encoded protein is CASSPLSGLFTDTQYF. This chain uses TRBV11-2 with TRBJ2-3; unclear D gene. Germline V CDR1 and CDR2: SGHAT, FQNNGV. This CDR3 has 16 amino acids. The V gene lost 5 bases and the J gene lost 2 bases, with 17 bases spanning the gap.

About this clonotype: A much larger clone differs from this one at a single base, so this may be a read error. The gene calls are TRBV6-1 and TRBJ2-7; D perhaps matches TRBD1 (6 bases). Germline CDR1 is MNHNS and CDR2 is SASEGT. CDR3 size: 14 residues. CDR3: CASSPGHRSCEQYF. The CDR3 DNA reads TGTGCCAGCAGTCCGGGACACCGCTCCTGCGAGCAGTACTTC.

This clonotype was seen only a few times. The chain uses TRBV20-1 and TRBJ2-7, with 7 positions matching TRBD1. J gave up 2 bases and V 2 bases, and 3 bases lay outside the gene matches. This CDR3 is 13 amino acids long. Germline CDR1 DFQATT, CDR2 SNEGSKA (reference sequence). The CDR3 DNA is TGCAGTGCTAGACGACAGGGAACCTACGAGCAGTACTTC. Residues: CSARRQGTYEQYF.

The DNA for the CDR3 is TGTGCCAGCAGCCGAACAGGGGGCGATACTGAAGCTTTCTTT. It translates to CASSRTGGDTEAFF. The chain carries TRBV7-9 and TRBJ1-1; 9 bases match TRBD1. The germline V gene encodes CDR1 SEHNR and CDR2 FQNEAQ (reference sequence). The CDR3 has 14 residues. V lost 5 bases to trimming and J lost 5 bases; unmatched junction nucleotides: 6. The complete variable domain, with remaining parts taken from reference TRBV7-9 and TRBJ1-1, reads DTGVSQNPRHKITKRGQNVTFRCDPISEHNRLYWYRQTLGQGPEFLTYFQNEAQLEKSRLLSDRFSAERPKGSFSTLEIQRTEQGDSAMYLCASSRTGGDTEAFFGQGTRLTVV.

On this clonotype: An end of the junction does not agree with germline; a read error may underlie this. V is TRBV11-3 and J is TRBJ2-1; D perhaps matches TRBD1 (5 bases). CDR1 and CDR2 from the germline V gene are SGHNT and YENEEA. This CDR3 is 15 amino acids long. The CDR3 protein is CASSLRTWRYNDQFF. In DNA form, the CDR3 reads TGTGCCAGCAGCCTCCGGACATGGAGATACAATGATCAGTTCTTC. Together with reference TRBV11-3 and TRBJ2-1, the CDR3 gives the full variable domain: EAGVVQSPRYKIIEKKQPVAFWCNPISGHNTLYWYLQNLGQGPELLIRYENEEAVDDSQLPKDRFSAERLKGVDSTLKIQPAELGDSAVYLCASSLRTWRYNDQFFGPGTRLTVL.

The chain carries TRBV20-1 and TRBJ2-1; TRBD2 matches 7 bases. This CDR3 spans 16 amino acids. The V segment lost 7 bases and the J segment 0 bases; nucleotides outside the gene matches: 12. Germline V gene data show CDR1 as DFQATT and CDR2 as SNEGSKA (reference sequence). CDR3 sequence (DNA): TGCAGTGTTCTCGCCACCGGCGGGGGCTCCTACAATGAGCAGTTCTTC. The encoded protein is CSVLATGGGSYNEQFF.

In this sample, this clonotype turned up a few times. The CDR3 DNA follows: TGTGCCAGCAGCTTAGGGGGATCGAGGCGTGGTGAAAAACTGTTTTTT. Translating it yields CASSLGGSRRGEKLFF. V usage is TRBV7-2 and J usage is TRBJ1-4; D not certain. Trimming shortened V by 1 base and J by 7 bases, and 16 bases separated the two germline ends. Germline V gene sequence: CDR1 SGHTA, CDR2 FQGNSA. This CDR3 has 16 amino acids.

The V and J genes are TRBV12-3 or TRBV12-4 and TRBJ1-5; a weak D match, TRBD1 (5 bases). The V end was cut by 4 bases, the J end by 1 base, with 11 bases between. The CDR3 totals 15 residues. The CDR3, as DNA: TGTGCCAGCAGTTCCGAGGGGTTGAGCAATCAGCCCCAGCATTTT. This gives the protein CASSSEGLSNQPQHF.

The chain has TRBV20-1 and TRBJ2-3; 7 bases are a match to TRBD2. The ends lost 1 base at V and 2 bases at J; junction bases unmatched: 9. CDR1 and CDR2 (germline): DFQATT, SNEGSKA (reference sequence). CDR3 length: 16 residues. The DNA of the CDR3 is TGCAGTGCTAGAGTGATAAGGGAGGGCTCCACAGATACGCAGTATTTT. This translates into CSARVIREGSTDTQYF.

The rearrangement joins TRBV29-1 to TRBJ1-1; 11 bases align to TRBD1. The V gene end was trimmed by 1 base and the J gene end by 4 bases; junction bases not matched to a gene: 5. The CDR3 loop spans 15 amino acids. CDR1 SQVTM and CDR2 ANQGSEA come from the germline V gene. CDR3 in DNA: TGCAGCGTTGAAGGTGGACAGGGGGCAACCACTGAAGCTTTCTTT. It specifies CSVEGGQGATTEAFF.

The chain combines TRBV30 with TRBJ2-7; D may be TRBD1 or TRBD2 (5 bases each). The germline V and J ends were trimmed by 5 bases and 0 bases, with 17 bases remaining between them. Germline V gene data show CDR1 as GTSNPN and CDR2 as SVGIG (reference sequence). The CDR3 contains 15 residues. Here the CDR3 reads CAWGPDGDLSYEQYF. CDR3 DNA: TGTGCCTGGGGACCCGACGGGGACCTCTCCTACGAGCAGTACTTC.

The V and J genes are TRBV27 and TRBJ2-1; 8 nucleotides agree with TRBD1. This CDR3 is 15 amino acids long. With V trimmed by 2 bases and J by 5 bases, 5 bases remained unmatched. Germline V gene lookup returns CDR1 MNHEY and CDR2 SMNVEV (reference sequence). CDR3 protein: CASSLVQGDHNEQFF. The CDR3 DNA sequence: TGTGCCAGCAGTTTAGTACAGGGGGACCACAATGAGCAGTTCTTC.

The chain carries TRBV29-1 and TRBJ2-7; D remains unclear. V was cut by 3 bases and J by 3 bases, with 9 bases left in between. The CDR3 has 12 residues. The germline V gene has CDR1 SQVTM and CDR2 ANQGSEA. The CDR3 DNA reads TGCAGCGTTGAGAACAGAAACTACGAGCAGTACTTC. Its protein is CSVENRNYEQYF.

The rearrangement uses TRBV5-6 and TRBJ2-4; D call uncertain. The CDR3 consists of 15 residues. V was trimmed by 4 bases and J by 0 bases, leaving 11 bases between them. Germline assignment: CDR1 SGHDT and CDR2 YYEEEE. CDR3 loop: CASSLSELAKNIQYF. The CDR3 DNA follows: TGTGCCAGCAGCCTGTCGGAGCTAGCCAAAAACATTCAGTACTTC.